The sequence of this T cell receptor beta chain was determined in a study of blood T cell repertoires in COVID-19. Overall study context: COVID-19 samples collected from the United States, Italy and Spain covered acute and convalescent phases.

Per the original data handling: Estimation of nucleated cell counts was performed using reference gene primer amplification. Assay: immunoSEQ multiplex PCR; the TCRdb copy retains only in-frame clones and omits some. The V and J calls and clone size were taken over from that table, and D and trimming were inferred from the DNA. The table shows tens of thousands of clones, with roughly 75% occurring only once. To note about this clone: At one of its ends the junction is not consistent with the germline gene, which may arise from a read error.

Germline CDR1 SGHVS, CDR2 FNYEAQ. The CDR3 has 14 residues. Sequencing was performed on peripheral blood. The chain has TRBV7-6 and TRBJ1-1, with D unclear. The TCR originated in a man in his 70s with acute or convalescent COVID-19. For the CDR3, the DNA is TGTGCCAGTAGCTTTACGGGTTCGAACACTGAAGCTTTCTTT. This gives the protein CASSFTGSNTEAFF.